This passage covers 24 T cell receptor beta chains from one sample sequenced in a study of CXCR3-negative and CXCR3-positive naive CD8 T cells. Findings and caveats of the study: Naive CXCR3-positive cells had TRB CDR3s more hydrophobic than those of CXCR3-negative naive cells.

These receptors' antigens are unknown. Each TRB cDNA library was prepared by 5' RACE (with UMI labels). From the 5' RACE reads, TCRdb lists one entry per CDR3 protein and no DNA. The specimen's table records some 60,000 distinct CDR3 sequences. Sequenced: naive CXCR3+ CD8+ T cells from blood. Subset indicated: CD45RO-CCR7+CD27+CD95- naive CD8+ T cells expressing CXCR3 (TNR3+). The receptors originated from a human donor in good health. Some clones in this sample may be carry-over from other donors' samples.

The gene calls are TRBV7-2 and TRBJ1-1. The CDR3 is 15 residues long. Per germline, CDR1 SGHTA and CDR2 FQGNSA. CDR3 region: CASSLAGVLNTEAFF.

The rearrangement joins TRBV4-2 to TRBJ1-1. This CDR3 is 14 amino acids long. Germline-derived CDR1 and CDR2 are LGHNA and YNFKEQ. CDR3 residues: CASSQDWQDTEAFF.

CDR3: CASSHWDSNQPQHF. The chain uses TRBV3-1 and TRBJ1-5. The V gene's germline CDR1 is LGHDT and CDR2 YNNKEL (reference sequence). CDR3 length equals 14 residues.

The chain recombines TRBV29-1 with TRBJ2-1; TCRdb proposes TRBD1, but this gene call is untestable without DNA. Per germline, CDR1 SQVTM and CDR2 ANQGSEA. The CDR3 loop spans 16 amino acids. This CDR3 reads CSVGISARVYFSEQFF.

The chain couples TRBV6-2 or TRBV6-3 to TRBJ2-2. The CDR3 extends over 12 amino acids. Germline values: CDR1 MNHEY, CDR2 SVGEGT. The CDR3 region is CASRGITGELFF.

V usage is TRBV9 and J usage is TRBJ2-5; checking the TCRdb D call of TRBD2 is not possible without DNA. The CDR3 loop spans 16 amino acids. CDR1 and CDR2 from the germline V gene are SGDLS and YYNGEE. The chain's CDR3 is CASSVSGGGARETQYF. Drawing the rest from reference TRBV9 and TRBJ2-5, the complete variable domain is DSGVTQTPKHLITATGQRVTLRCSPRSGDLSVYWYQQSLDQGLQFLIQYYNGEERAKGNILERFSAQQFPDLHSELNLSSLELGDSALYFCASSVSGGGARETQYFGPGTRLLVL.

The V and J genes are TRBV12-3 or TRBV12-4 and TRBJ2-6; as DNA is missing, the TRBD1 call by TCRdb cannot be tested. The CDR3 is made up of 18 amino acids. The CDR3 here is CASRTSRGFGVGANVLTF.

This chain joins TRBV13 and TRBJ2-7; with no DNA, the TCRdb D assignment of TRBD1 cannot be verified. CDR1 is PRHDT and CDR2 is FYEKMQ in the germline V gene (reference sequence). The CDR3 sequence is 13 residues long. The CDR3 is CASGDGTSYEQYF.

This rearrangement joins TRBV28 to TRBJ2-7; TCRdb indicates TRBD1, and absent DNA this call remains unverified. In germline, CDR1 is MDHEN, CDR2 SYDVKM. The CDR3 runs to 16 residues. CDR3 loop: CASSSPSRDTTYKQYF.

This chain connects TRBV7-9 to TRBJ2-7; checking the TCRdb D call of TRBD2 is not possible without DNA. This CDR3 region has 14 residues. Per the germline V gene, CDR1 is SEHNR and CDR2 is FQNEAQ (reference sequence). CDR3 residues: CASSPSPGGAEQYF.

The CDR3 sequence is CASSLPGTEGYYGYTF. The chain joins TRBV12-3 or TRBV12-4 to TRBJ1-2; lacking DNA, the TRBD1 call made by TCRdb goes unchecked. The CDR3 is 16 residues long.

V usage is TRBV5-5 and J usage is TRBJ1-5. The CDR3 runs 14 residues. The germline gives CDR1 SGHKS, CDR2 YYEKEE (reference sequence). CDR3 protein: CASSFGGAGQPQHF.

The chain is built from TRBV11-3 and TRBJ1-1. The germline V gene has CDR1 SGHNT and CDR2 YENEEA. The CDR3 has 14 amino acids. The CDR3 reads CASSLSATNTEAFF.

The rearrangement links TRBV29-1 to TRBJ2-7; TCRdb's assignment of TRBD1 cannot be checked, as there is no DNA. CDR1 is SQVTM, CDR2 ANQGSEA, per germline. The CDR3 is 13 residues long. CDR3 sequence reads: CSVPGQATYEQYF.

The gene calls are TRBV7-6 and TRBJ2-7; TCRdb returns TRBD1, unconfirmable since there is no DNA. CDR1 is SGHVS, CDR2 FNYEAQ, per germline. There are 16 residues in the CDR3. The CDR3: CASSLAGTRTTYEQYF.

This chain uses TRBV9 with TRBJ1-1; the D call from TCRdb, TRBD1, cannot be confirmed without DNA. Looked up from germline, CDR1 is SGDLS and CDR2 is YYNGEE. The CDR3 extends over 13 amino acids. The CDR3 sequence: CASTPGVNTEDFF. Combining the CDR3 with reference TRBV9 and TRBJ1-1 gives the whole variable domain DSGVTQTPKHLITATGQRVTLRCSPRSGDLSVYWYQQSLDQGLQFLIQYYNGEERAKGNILERFSAQQFPDLHSELNLSSLELGDSALYFCASTPGVNTEDFFGQGTRLTVV.

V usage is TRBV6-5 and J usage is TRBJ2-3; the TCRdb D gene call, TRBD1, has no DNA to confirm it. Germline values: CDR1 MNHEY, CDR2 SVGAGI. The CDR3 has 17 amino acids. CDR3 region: CASSKNAPGASTDTQYF.

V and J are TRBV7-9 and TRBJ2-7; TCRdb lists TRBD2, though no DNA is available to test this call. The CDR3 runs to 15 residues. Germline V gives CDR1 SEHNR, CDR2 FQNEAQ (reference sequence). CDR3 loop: CASSLDPRGDYEQYF.

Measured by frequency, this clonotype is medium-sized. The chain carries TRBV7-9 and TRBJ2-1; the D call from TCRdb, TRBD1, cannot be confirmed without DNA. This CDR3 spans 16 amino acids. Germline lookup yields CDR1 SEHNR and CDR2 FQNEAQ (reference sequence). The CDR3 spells CASSVSGGQGYNEQFF. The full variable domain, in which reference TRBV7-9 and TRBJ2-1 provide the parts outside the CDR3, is DTGVSQNPRHKITKRGQNVTFRCDPISEHNRLYWYRQTLGQGPEFLTYFQNEAQLEKSRLLSDRFSAERPKGSFSTLEIQRTEQGDSAMYLCASSVSGGQGYNEQFFGPGTRLTVL.

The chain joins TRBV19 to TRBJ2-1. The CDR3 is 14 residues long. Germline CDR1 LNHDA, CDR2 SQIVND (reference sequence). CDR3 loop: CASMQKSSYNEQFF.

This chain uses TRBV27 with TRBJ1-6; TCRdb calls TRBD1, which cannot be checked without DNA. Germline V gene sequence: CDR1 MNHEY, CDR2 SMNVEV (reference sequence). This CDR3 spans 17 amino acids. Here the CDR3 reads CASSDLLLRGKGSPLHF.

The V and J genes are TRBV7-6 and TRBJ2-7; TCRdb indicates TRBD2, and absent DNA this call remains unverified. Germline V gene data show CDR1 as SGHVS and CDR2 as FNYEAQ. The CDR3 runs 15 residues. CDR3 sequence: CASSSGTAVSYEQYF.

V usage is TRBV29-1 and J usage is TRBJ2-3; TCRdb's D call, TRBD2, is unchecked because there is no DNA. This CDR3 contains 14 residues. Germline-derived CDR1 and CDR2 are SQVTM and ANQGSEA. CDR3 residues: CSVEPSGGANTQYF.

The CDR3 here is CSVDGGADSYNEQFF. The chain joins TRBV29-1 to TRBJ2-1. The CDR3 runs 15 residues. The germline V gene encodes CDR1 SQVTM and CDR2 ANQGSEA.